The 19 T cell receptor beta chains presented below share a single source sample, sequenced in a study of blood T cell repertoires in COVID-19. Method: immunoSEQ multiplex PCR; TCRdb's copy keeps in-frame clones and lacks some. The data hold some 240,000 clones, with approximately 82% observed a single time. The sequenced sample consisted of peripheral blood. These receptors all come from a man in his fifties with active or convalescent COVID-19.

J is TRBJ1-1 and V is TRBV6-2 or TRBV6-3; 7 nucleotides align to TRBD1. This CDR3 region has 13 residues. Losses at the gene ends were 6 bases for V and 4 bases for J; bases not matched to a gene: 5. CDR1 is MNHEY and CDR2 is SVGEGT in the germline V gene. CDR3 in DNA: TGTGCCAGCAGCGGACAGGTGGTCACTGAAGCTTTCTTT. It translates to CASSGQVVTEAFF.

This chain joins TRBV5-1 and TRBJ2-3; TRBD2 might be the D (6 bases). The CDR3 has 14 amino acids. V dropped 4 bases and J dropped 8 bases, with 17 bases sitting between them. CDR1 and CDR2 (germline): SGHRS, YFSETQ. The CDR3 protein is CASSPVGGTPTQYF. The CDR3 nucleotides are TGCGCCAGCAGCCCGGTGGGGGGTACCCCTACGCAGTATTTT.

The rearrangement joins TRBV6-6 to TRBJ1-1; 7 bases map to TRBD1. CDR1 and CDR2 from the germline V gene are MNHNY and SVGAGI (reference sequence). The V gene end was trimmed by 5 bases and the J gene end by 4 bases; junction bases not matched to a gene: 16. The CDR3 runs 17 residues. The CDR3 sequence is CASSPLPAGQGVTEAFF. CDR3 bases: TGTGCCAGCAGTCCCCTCCCCGCTGGCCAGGGGGTCACTGAAGCTTTCTTT.

The chain joins TRBV4-2 to TRBJ2-1; 11 nucleotides align to TRBD2. CDR1 is LGHNA and CDR2 is YNFKEQ in the germline V gene. Trimming took 0 bases from V and 10 from J; bases not matched to a gene: 8. This CDR3 comprises 16 residues. The CDR3 protein is CASSQDLAGGQQEQFF. DNA for the CDR3: TGTGCCAGCAGCCAAGATTTAGCGGGGGGGCAGCAGGAGCAGTTCTTC.

The V and J genes are TRBV7-2 and TRBJ1-5; D call uncertain. CDR1 is SGHTA and CDR2 is FQGNSA in the germline V gene. The length of the CDR3 is 13 residues. V lost 5 bases and J lost 0, with 5 bases in between. The CDR3 reads CASSPNSNQPQHF. The CDR3 nucleotides read TGTGCCAGCAGCCCCAATAGCAATCAGCCCCAGCATTTT.

The chain links TRBV7-9 to TRBJ1-1; D unresolved. V dropped 5 bases and J dropped 5 bases, with 6 bases sitting between them. The CDR3 length is 11 residues. CDR1 SEHNR and CDR2 FQNEAQ come from the germline V gene (reference sequence). In DNA, the CDR3 is TGTGCCAGCAGCAGCGGAACTGAAGCTTTCTTT. It yields the protein CASSSGTEAFF.

With respect to this clone: The sample contains more than one DNA sequence encoding this CDR3. V usage is TRBV5-1 and J usage is TRBJ1-1; weak D call: TRBD1 (6 bases). Germline CDR1 reads SGHRS; CDR2 reads YFSETQ. V was shortened by 4 bases and J by 1 base, with 8 bases between the two germline ends. This CDR3 contains 13 residues. CDR3 DNA sequence: TGCGCCAGCAGCCGGGACACGAACACTGAAGCTTTCTTT. It codes for CASSRDTNTEAFF.

The J gene is TRBJ1-6, the V gene TRBV6-1; tentative D call: TRBD1 (5 bases). This CDR3 is 13 amino acids long. Germline lookup yields CDR1 MNHNS and CDR2 SASEGT. Deletions cut 5 bases from V and 15 bases from J, with 17 bases between. This CDR3 is CASSPPGASHLHF. CDR3 bases: TGTGCCAGCAGTCCCCCTGGGGCATCCCACCTCCACTTT.

The chain employs TRBV2 and TRBJ1-2, with D maybe TRBD1 (6 bases). The V gene's germline CDR1 is SNHLY and CDR2 FYNNEI. V gave up 5 bases and J gave up 1 base, with 11 bases separating them. The CDR3 totals 14 residues. The CDR3 DNA is TGTGCCAGCAGTCCTAAACAGGGTAACTATGGCTACACCTTC. This translates into CASSPKQGNYGYTF.

The CDR3 DNA reads TGTGCCAGCAGTTACCGGGACAGGGGGCTTTCTCAGCCCCAGCATTTT. It specifies CASSYRDRGLSQPQHF. The chain combines TRBV6-4 with TRBJ1-5; 12 nucleotides agree with TRBD1. This CDR3 is 16 amino acids long. Per the germline V gene, CDR1 is MRHNA and CDR2 is SNTAGT. After removal of 5 bases from V and 6 bases from J, the junction contained 8 bases not matched to a gene.

The V and J genes are TRBV7-2 and TRBJ2-1, with a tentative D call TRBD2 (7 bases). Trimming stripped 7 bases from V and 15 bases from J, with 22 bases between. The CDR3 has 13 amino acids. Germline-derived CDR1 and CDR2 are SGHTA and FQGNSA. This chain's CDR3 is CASTPGRGQNRFF. The CDR3 region has the DNA TGTGCCAGCACCCCTGGGCGGGGGCAAAATAGGTTCTTC.

Only one count was recorded for this clone. The rearrangement uses TRBV19 and TRBJ1-4, with 10 bases lining up with TRBD1. Trimming took 3 bases from V and 4 from J; bases not matched to a gene: 11. The CDR3 spans 18 residues. In germline, CDR1 is LNHDA, CDR2 SQIVND (reference sequence). CDR3 residues: CASSIFDDRGLGNEKLFF. For the CDR3, the DNA is TGTGCCAGTAGTATTTTCGACGACAGGGGGCTTGGTAATGAAAAACTGTTTTTT. Together with reference TRBV19 and TRBJ1-4, the CDR3 gives the full variable domain: DGGITQSPKYLFRKEGQNVTLSCEQNLNHDAMYWYRQDPGQGLRLIYYSQIVNDFQKGDIAEGYSVSREKKESFPLTVTSAQKNPTAFYLCASSIFDDRGLGNEKLFFGSGTQLSVL.

The chain is built from TRBV2 and TRBJ1-5, with 10 bases matching TRBD1. The ends lost 8 bases at V and 4 bases at J; junction bases unmatched: 8. Germline values: CDR1 SNHLY, CDR2 FYNNEI. This CDR3 region has 15 residues. The DNA for the CDR3 is TGTGCCAGCGCCGACCCGGACAGGGGGAATCAGCCCCAGCATTTT. This codes for CASADPDRGNQPQHF.

This chain joins TRBV19 and TRBJ2-1; 10 nucleotides align to TRBD2. CDR1 and CDR2 from the germline V gene are LNHDA and SQIVND (reference sequence). The CDR3 runs to 15 residues. The J segment lost 4 bases and the V segment lost 3 bases, leaving 3 bases of the junction unmatched. The DNA of the CDR3 is TGTGCCAGTAGTATTAGCGGGGGGAAATACAATGAGCAGTTCTTC. Protein product: CASSISGGKYNEQFF.

The CDR3 DNA reads as TGTGCCAGCAGCCAGCCAGGGGTGGGTGGCTACACCTTC. It translates to CASSQPGVGGYTF. The gene calls are TRBV3-1 (or the pseudogene TRBV3-2) and TRBJ1-2; a possible D gene is TRBD1 (6 bases). Germline assignment: CDR1 LGHDT and CDR2 YNNKEL (reference sequence). The CDR3 spans 13 residues. V was pared by 3 bases and J by 7 bases, with 12 bases between.

The chain is built from TRBV7-8 and TRBJ2-2; 7 positions agree with TRBD1. With 3 bases clipped from V and 5 bases from J, the junction kept 3 bases outside the gene matches. The germline V gene encodes CDR1 SGHVS and CDR2 FQNEAQ. The CDR3 is made up of 14 amino acids. In DNA form, the CDR3 reads TGTGCCAGCAGCTTCTTACAGGGGACCGGGGAGCTGTTTTTT. This gives the protein CASSFLQGTGELFF.

The chain links TRBV19 to TRBJ1-1; D not certain. The CDR3 sequence is 15 residues long. CDR1 is LNHDA and CDR2 is SQIVND in the germline V gene (reference sequence). Trimming left V 1 base short and J 0 bases short, with 9 bases between. In DNA, the CDR3 is TGTGCCAGTAGTATAGTTCCAGGAATGAACACTGAAGCTTTCTTT. This encodes CASSIVPGMNTEAFF.

The gene calls are TRBV2 and TRBJ2-5, with a weak D call TRBD2 (5 bases). The ends were cut back, 7 bases at V and 2 bases at J, with 11 bases in the middle. This CDR3 region has 13 residues. The germline V gene has CDR1 SNHLY and CDR2 FYNNEI. The CDR3: CASKNSVQETQYF. CDR3 bases: TGTGCCAGCAAGAATAGCGTACAAGAGACCCAGTACTTC.

In DNA, the CDR3 is TGTGCCAGCGATCGGGACAGCCCCTCTGGGGCCAACGTCCTGACTTTC. It specifies CASDRDSPSGANVLTF. The chain uses TRBV2 and TRBJ2-6; 7 nucleotides align to TRBD1. The junction had 7 bases not matched to a gene; V was cut back by 8 bases and J by 0 bases. From germline, CDR1 is SNHLY and CDR2 FYNNEI. The CDR3 contains 16 residues.